The TCR beta chain described here comes from a study of CXCR3 chemokines and chemotherapy response in bladder cancer. On this clonotype: A far larger clone is one nucleotide away, so this likely arose from a read error.

Each CDR3 protein gets one entry after TCRdb re-called the PCR reads with MiXCR. The sample carries about 9,000 distinct CDR3 sequences, about 21% recorded once. The CDR3 loop spans 13 amino acids. Germline V lookup: CDR1 MNHEY, CDR2 SMNVEV (reference sequence). The sample was gathered from a patient whose treatment included neoadjuvant chemotherapy. J is TRBJ2-1 and V is TRBV27; 11 bases map to TRBD2. The sequence was collected from a human donor with bladder cancer that did not respond to neoadjuvant chemotherapy. CDR3 coding DNA: TGTGCCATCAGTTACATAGCGGGGGGGCTTTGGTTCTTC. It yields the protein CAISYIAGGLWFF.